This entry lists 29 T cell receptor beta chains sequenced from one sample in a study of T cell clones after liver transplantation. Libraries were prepared by immunoSEQ multiplex PCR; TCRdb keeps only in-frame clonotypes and omits some of them. Here the sample spans some 60,000 clones, 70% being singletons. Sequences were derived from CD4+ T cells from blood, sampled at the approximately 16-month timepoint. All receptors derive from a human patient who received a liver transplant. Part of the T cell pool may stem from the graft donor.

This clone was seen a handful of times. The genes are TRBV27 and TRBJ2-5, with D possibly being TRBD1 or TRBD2 (6 bases each). This CDR3 has 13 residues. The germline V gene has CDR1 MNHEY and CDR2 SMNVEV (reference sequence). V dropped 9 bases and J dropped 5 bases, with 16 bases sitting between them. CDR3 bases: TGTGCCAGTAAGAGGGGGGCTTGGGAGACCCAGTACTTC. Protein: CASKRGAWETQYF.

This chain connects TRBV28 to TRBJ2-1, with D perhaps TRBD2 (6 bases). Per germline, CDR1 MDHEN and CDR2 SYDVKM. This CDR3 region has 11 residues. The V and J ends lost 8 bases and 7 bases respectively, with 9 bases between them. The CDR3 protein is CASGRGNEQFF. In DNA, the CDR3 is TGTGCCAGCGGCCGGGGGAATGAGCAGTTCTTC.

The rearrangement joins TRBV6-5 to TRBJ2-2, with D possibly TRBD2 on 6 matching bases. In germline, CDR1 is MNHEY, CDR2 SVGAGI. Trimming took 2 bases from V and 4 from J, leaving 14 bases between them. The CDR3 contains 16 residues. The CDR3 DNA reads TGTGCCAGCAGTTACGCCGGGACTTTTACCACCGGGGAGCTGTTTTTT. It encodes CASSYAGTFTTGELFF.

The chain has TRBV6-5 and TRBJ1-4; D call uncertain. The V end lost 5 bases, the J end lost 0 bases, and 7 bases lay between the germline ends. Germline-derived CDR1 and CDR2 are MNHEY and SVGAGI. The CDR3 is made up of 14 amino acids. CDR3: CASSEGTTNEKLFF. The DNA for the CDR3 is TGTGCCAGCAGTGAAGGGACAACTAATGAAAAACTGTTTTTT.

The chain couples TRBV6-1 to TRBJ1-5; the D gene is possibly TRBD1 (6 bases). The CDR3 totals 15 residues. V was clipped by 0 bases and J by 3 bases, with 9 bases between them. Germline CDR1 MNHNS, CDR2 SASEGT. The CDR3 reads CASSEATGPNQPQHF. The DNA for the CDR3 is TGTGCCAGCAGTGAAGCAACAGGGCCCAATCAGCCCCAGCATTTT.

V and J are TRBV6-6 and TRBJ2-1, with TRBD2 identical over 9 bases. The CDR3 runs 16 residues. Unmatched junction bases numbered 4, after V lost 2 bases and J lost 2 bases. CDR1 and CDR2 (germline): MNHNY, SVGAGI (reference sequence). In DNA form, the CDR3 reads TGTGCCAGCAGTTACGGTAGCGGGAGTGCCTACAATGAGCAGTTCTTC. Protein: CASSYGSGSAYNEQFF.

There are a few counts of this clone. The J gene is TRBJ2-5, the V gene TRBV19, with 12 bases identical to TRBD2. The V and J ends lost 5 bases and 13 bases, in that order; junction bases with no gene match: 29. Germline V lookup: CDR1 LNHDA, CDR2 SQIVND (reference sequence). The CDR3 is 20 residues long. The CDR3 reads CASSPHPPLAGGPVQLNPYF. The DNA for the CDR3 is TGTGCCAGTAGTCCGCACCCTCCACTAGCGGGAGGACCGGTACAGCTAAATCCGTACTTC.

The chain combines TRBV5-1 with TRBJ1-2; a weak D match, TRBD1 (5 bases). V lost 2 bases to trimming and J lost 4 bases, with 12 bases between them. The CDR3 totals 14 residues. Germline V gene sequence: CDR1 SGHRS, CDR2 YFSETQ. DNA for the CDR3: TGCGCCAGCAGCTTTTCGGGGGATGGCTATGGCTACACCTTC. Translated, it gives CASSFSGDGYGYTF.

The chain combines TRBV18 with TRBJ1-1; TRBD1 might be the D (5 bases). From germline, CDR1 is KGHSH and CDR2 LQKENI. V was cut by 3 bases and J by 9 bases, with 14 bases left in between. The CDR3 spans 13 residues. Here the CDR3 DNA reads TGTGCCAGCTCACCCTTTGGACGGGGACAAGCTTTCTTT. Amino acid sequence: CASSPFGRGQAFF.

The rearrangement joins TRBV7-2 to TRBJ2-5, with 11 bases identical to TRBD2. The CDR3 covers 15 residues. The V gene's germline CDR1 is SGHTA and CDR2 FQGNSA. V lost 5 bases, J lost 5 bases, and 7 bases stayed unmatched. For the CDR3, the DNA is TGTGCCAGCAGCATTCCGACTAGCGGGGTGGAGACCCAGTACTTC. It encodes CASSIPTSGVETQYF. Variable domain in full (rest from reference TRBV7-2 and TRBJ2-5): GAGVSQSPSNKVTEKGKDVELRCDPISGHTALYWYRQSLGQGLEFLIYFQGNSAPDKSGLPSDRFSAERTGGSVSTLTIQRTQQEDSAVYLCASSIPTSGVETQYFGPGTRLLVL.

This clone has only a few counts. J is TRBJ2-1 and V is TRBV2; 8 bases are a match to TRBD1. The V segment lost 5 bases and the J segment 7 bases; nucleotides outside the gene matches: 10. The V gene's germline CDR1 is SNHLY and CDR2 FYNNEI. CDR3 size: 15 residues. The CDR3 nucleotides are TGTGCCAGCAGTAGGGGACAGGTTGAAGTGAATGAGCAGTTCTTC. Translated, it gives CASSRGQVEVNEQFF.

The genes are TRBV5-1 and TRBJ2-3, with 7 nucleotides matching TRBD1. With V trimmed by 4 bases and J by 4 bases, 6 bases remained unmatched. The CDR3 is made up of 14 amino acids. From germline, CDR1 is SGHRS and CDR2 YFSETQ. The DNA of the CDR3 is TGCGCCAGCAGCATAGGACAGGATGCAGATACGCAGTATTTT. Its translation is CASSIGQDADTQYF.

V is TRBV5-1 and J is TRBJ2-1; TRBD2 aligns across 14 bases. The V and J ends lost 5 bases and 6 bases, in that order; junction bases with no gene match: 4. Germline V gene lookup returns CDR1 SGHRS and CDR2 YFSETQ. The CDR3 extends over 15 amino acids. This CDR3 is CASSIGLAGGNEQFF. The CDR3 nucleotides read TGCGCCAGCAGTATTGGACTAGCGGGGGGCAATGAGCAGTTCTTC.

The chain carries TRBV6-1 and TRBJ1-4; no definite D call. The CDR3 is 13 amino acids. CDR1 is MNHNS and CDR2 is SASEGT in the germline V gene. With 6 bases removed from V and 4 bases from J, the gap between germline ends came to 9 bases. CDR3: CASRNSGNEKLFF. The CDR3 coding sequence is TGTGCCAGCAGGAACTCGGGTAATGAAAAACTGTTTTTT.

This chain joins TRBV7-2 and TRBJ1-5; no firm D call. This CDR3 is built from 13 residues. Per germline, CDR1 SGHTA and CDR2 FQGNSA. V shed 3 bases and J shed 1 base, with 4 bases lying between them. CDR3 loop: CASSLESNQPQHF. The DNA for the CDR3 is TGTGCCAGCAGCTTGGAAAGCAATCAGCCCCAGCATTTT.

The chain is built from TRBV5-1 and TRBJ2-3; D possibly corresponds to TRBD2 (5 bases). V was clipped by 4 bases and J by 2 bases, with 17 bases between them. Germline CDR1 and CDR2: SGHRS and YFSETQ. This CDR3 comprises 16 residues. In nucleotides, the CDR3 is TGCGCCAGCAGCCCCGGACTCGTTCTGCCCACAGATACGCAGTATTTT. Translation: CASSPGLVLPTDTQYF.

The J gene is TRBJ2-3, the V gene TRBV5-4; the match to TRBD2 covers 10 bases. Germline V gene sequence: CDR1 SGHNT, CDR2 YYREEE (reference sequence). The ends lost 4 bases at V and 10 bases at J; junction bases unmatched: 12. This CDR3 has 15 amino acids. The CDR3 here is CASSHSGGAFDPQYF. The CDR3 nucleotides read TGTGCCAGCAGCCACAGCGGGGGGGCCTTTGATCCGCAGTATTTT.

The chain has TRBV2 and TRBJ2-1; D is perhaps TRBD1 or TRBD2 (6 bases each). Germline V gene lookup returns CDR1 SNHLY and CDR2 FYNNEI. CDR3 size: 16 residues. V was trimmed by 4 bases and J by 8 bases, leaving 21 bases between them. The DNA for the CDR3 is TGTGCCAGCAGTGGTGAGGGGGGAGCTCTTTTTTATGAGCAGTTCTTC. This sequence encodes CASSGEGGALFYEQFF.

This clone was counted a few times. V usage is TRBV18 and J usage is TRBJ1-5; the match to TRBD1 covers 11 bases. The CDR3 totals 16 residues. Unmatched junction bases numbered 3, after V lost 3 bases and J lost 2 bases. CDR1 is KGHSH and CDR2 is LQKENI in the germline V gene. The CDR3 sequence is CASSPGQGAGNQPQHF. CDR3 nucleotide sequence: TGTGCCAGCTCACCTGGACAGGGGGCCGGCAATCAGCCCCAGCATTTT.

The chain uses TRBV6-5 and TRBJ2-4; D unclear. CDR1 and CDR2 from the germline V gene are MNHEY and SVGAGI. V dropped 4 bases and J dropped 1 base, with 8 bases sitting between them. The CDR3 loop spans 14 amino acids. CDR3 protein: CASSWKGAKNIQYF. The CDR3 bases are TGTGCCAGCAGTTGGAAGGGTGCCAAAAACATTCAGTACTTC.

The V call is TRBV4-2, the J call TRBJ2-1; 14 bases match TRBD2. V gave up 1 base and J gave up 9 bases; unmatched junction bases: 8. Germline assignment: CDR1 LGHNA and CDR2 YNFKEQ. This CDR3 comprises 17 residues. CDR3 DNA sequence: TGTGCCAGCAGCCAAGGGACTAGCGGGGGGAGTTATATTGAGCAGTTCTTC. Translating gives CASSQGTSGGSYIEQFF.

This clone was detected only a few times. The DNA of the CDR3 is TGCAGCGTACCCGGTCCTCTGGGGGAAAAACTGTTTTTT. Translated, it gives CSVPGPLGEKLFF. The chain joins TRBV29-1 to TRBJ1-4; no clear D. From germline, CDR1 is SQVTM and CDR2 ANQGSEA. The CDR3 loop spans 13 amino acids. V was trimmed by 6 bases and J by 8 bases, leaving 16 bases between them.

The chain has TRBV6-5 and TRBJ1-2; D gene ambiguous. V was cut by 7 bases and J by 6 bases, with 15 bases left in between. The CDR3 contains 13 residues. Germline loops: CDR1 MNHEY, CDR2 SVGAGI. CDR3 loop: CASKEFARNGYTF. In DNA, the CDR3 is TGTGCCAGCAAGGAGTTTGCCAGAAATGGCTACACCTTC.

CDR3 in amino acids: CASSPGTTNYGYTF. The CDR3 DNA follows: TGTGCCAGCTCACCAGGGACAACTAACTATGGCTACACCTTC. The V call is TRBV18, the J call TRBJ1-2; maybe TRBD1 (6 bases). CDR3 length equals 14 residues. CDR1 and CDR2 from the germline V gene are KGHSH and LQKENI. V was pared by 2 bases and J by 0 bases, with 7 bases between.

This chain connects TRBV11-2 to TRBJ1-2; D is uncertain. The CDR3 extends over 14 amino acids. Germline CDR1 reads SGHAT; CDR2 reads FQNNGV. Deletions cut 0 bases from V and 0 bases from J, with 5 bases between. The CDR3 DNA is TGTGCCAGCAGCTTAGACCGCTCTAACTATGGCTACACCTTC. This gives the protein CASSLDRSNYGYTF.

J is TRBJ2-4 and V is TRBV27, with 11 bases aligning to TRBD2. In germline, CDR1 is MNHEY, CDR2 SMNVEV (reference sequence). V shed 4 bases, J shed 5 bases, and the junction held 10 bases outside the gene matches. This CDR3 is built from 17 residues. CDR3 protein: CASSSLAGGPKENIQYF. The CDR3 bases are TGTGCCAGCAGTTCTTTAGCGGGAGGGCCTAAAGAAAACATTCAGTACTTC.

The chain has TRBV6-5 and TRBJ2-2, with D tentatively TRBD2 (5 bases). This CDR3 has 12 amino acids. Trimming pared 6 bases from V and 3 bases from J, leaving 5 bases between. Germline CDR1 MNHEY, CDR2 SVGAGI. In nucleotides, the CDR3 is TGTGCCAGCAGGGAGGACACCGGGGAGCTGTTTTTT. It translates to CASREDTGELFF.

A note on this clone: Other nucleotide sequences in the sample specify the same CDR3. The CDR3 bases are TGTGCCTGGAGAGGGAGAAACTCTGGAAACACCATATATTTT. Its protein product is CAWRGRNSGNTIYF. The chain combines TRBV30 with TRBJ1-3, with no clear D. V lost 3 bases and J lost 0, with 9 bases in between. This CDR3 region has 14 residues. CDR1 is GTSNPN and CDR2 is SVGIG in the germline V gene (reference sequence).

The V and J genes are TRBV11-3 and TRBJ2-5, with 7 nucleotides matching TRBD2. CDR1 is SGHNT and CDR2 is YENEEA in the germline V gene. This CDR3 contains 15 residues. After removal of 0 bases from V and 4 bases from J, the junction contained 5 bases not matched to a gene. For the CDR3, the DNA is TGTGCCAGCAGCTTAGATCGGGGGGAGGGAGAGACCCAGTACTTC. Translating gives CASSLDRGEGETQYF.